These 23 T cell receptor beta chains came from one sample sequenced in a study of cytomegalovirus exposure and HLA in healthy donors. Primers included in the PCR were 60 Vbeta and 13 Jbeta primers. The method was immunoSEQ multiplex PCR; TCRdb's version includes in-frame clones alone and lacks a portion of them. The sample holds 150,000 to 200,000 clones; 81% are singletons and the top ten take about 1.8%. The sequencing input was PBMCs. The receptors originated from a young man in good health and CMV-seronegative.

CDR3 sequence (DNA): TGTGCCAGCAGACCCACAGGGATAGATACGCAGTATTTT. Translating gives CASRPTGIDTQYF. The chain combines TRBV28 with TRBJ2-3, with TRBD1 as a possible D gene (6 bases). V was trimmed by 6 bases and J by 5 bases, leaving 12 bases between them. CDR3 size: 13 residues. The germline gives CDR1 MDHEN, CDR2 SYDVKM.

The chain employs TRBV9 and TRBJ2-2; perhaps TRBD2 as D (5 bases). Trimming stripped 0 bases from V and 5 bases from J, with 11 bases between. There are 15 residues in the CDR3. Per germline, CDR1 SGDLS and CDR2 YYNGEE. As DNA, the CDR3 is TGTGCCAGCAGCGTAGTTGGAGGTGATACCGGGGAGCTGTTTTTT. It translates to CASSVVGGDTGELFF.

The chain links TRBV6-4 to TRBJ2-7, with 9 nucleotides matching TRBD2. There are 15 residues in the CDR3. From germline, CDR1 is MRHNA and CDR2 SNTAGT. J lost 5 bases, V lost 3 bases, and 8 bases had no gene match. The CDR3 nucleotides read TGTGCCAGCAGTGAGCAGGCGGGAGGGCCTGACGAGCAGTACTTC. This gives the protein CASSEQAGGPDEQYF.

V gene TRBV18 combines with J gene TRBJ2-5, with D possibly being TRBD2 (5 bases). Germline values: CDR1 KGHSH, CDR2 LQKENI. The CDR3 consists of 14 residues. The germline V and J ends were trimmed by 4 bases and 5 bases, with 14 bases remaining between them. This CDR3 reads CASSRETYRETQYF. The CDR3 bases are TGTGCCAGCTCACGGGAGACATATCGGGAGACCCAGTACTTC.

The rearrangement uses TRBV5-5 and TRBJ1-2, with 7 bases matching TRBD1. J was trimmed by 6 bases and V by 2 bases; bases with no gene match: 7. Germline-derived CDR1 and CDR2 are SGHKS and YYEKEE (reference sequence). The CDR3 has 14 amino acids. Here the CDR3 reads CASSLDPRGHGYTF. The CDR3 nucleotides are TGTGCCAGCAGCTTAGATCCGAGGGGGCATGGCTACACCTTC.

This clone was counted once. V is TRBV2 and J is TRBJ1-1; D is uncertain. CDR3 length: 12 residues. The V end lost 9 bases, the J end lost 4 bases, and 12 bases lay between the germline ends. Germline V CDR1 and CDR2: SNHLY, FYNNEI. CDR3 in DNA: TGTGCCAGTAGCCGGATCGGCACTGAAGCTTTCTTT. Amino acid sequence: CASSRIGTEAFF.

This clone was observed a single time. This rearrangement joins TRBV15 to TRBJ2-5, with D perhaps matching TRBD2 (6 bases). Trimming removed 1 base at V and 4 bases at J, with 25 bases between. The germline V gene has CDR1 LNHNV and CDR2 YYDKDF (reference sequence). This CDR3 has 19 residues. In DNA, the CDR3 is TGTGCCACCAGCAGAGTCGACAAGGGCGGCAGGGACGGGGGAGAGACCCAGTACTTC. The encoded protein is CATSRVDKGGRDGGETQYF.

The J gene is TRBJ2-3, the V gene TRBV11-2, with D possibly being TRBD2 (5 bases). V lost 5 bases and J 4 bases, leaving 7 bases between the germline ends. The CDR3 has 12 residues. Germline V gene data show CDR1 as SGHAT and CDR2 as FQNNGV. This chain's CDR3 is CASSTGADTQYF. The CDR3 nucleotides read TGTGCCAGCAGCACCGGGGCAGATACGCAGTATTTT. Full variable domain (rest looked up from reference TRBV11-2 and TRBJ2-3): EAGVAQSPRYKIIEKRQSVAFWCNPISGHATLYWYQQILGQGPKLLIQFQNNGVVDDSQLPKDRFSAERLKGVDSTLKIQPAKLEDSAVYLCASSTGADTQYFGPGTRLTVL.

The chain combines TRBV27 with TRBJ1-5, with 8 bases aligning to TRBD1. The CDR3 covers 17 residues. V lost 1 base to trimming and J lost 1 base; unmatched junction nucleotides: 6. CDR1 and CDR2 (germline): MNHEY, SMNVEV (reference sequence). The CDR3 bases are TGTGCCAGCAGTTTATGGCAGGGGGCGGGGAGCAATCAGCCCCAGCATTTT. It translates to CASSLWQGAGSNQPQHF.

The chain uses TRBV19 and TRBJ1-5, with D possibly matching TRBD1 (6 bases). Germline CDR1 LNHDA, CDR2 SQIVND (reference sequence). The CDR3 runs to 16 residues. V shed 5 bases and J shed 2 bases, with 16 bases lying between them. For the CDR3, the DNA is TGTGCCAGTAGTCGGGGGGCTCAGACAGGCAATCAGCCCCAGCATTTT. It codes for CASSRGAQTGNQPQHF.

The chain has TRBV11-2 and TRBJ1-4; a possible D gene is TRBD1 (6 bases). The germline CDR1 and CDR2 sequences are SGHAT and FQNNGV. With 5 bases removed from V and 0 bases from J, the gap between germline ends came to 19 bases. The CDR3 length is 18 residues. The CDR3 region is CASSLRGGQITTNEKLFF. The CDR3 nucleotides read TGTGCCAGCAGCCTGAGAGGCGGACAGATAACAACTAATGAAAAACTGTTTTTT.

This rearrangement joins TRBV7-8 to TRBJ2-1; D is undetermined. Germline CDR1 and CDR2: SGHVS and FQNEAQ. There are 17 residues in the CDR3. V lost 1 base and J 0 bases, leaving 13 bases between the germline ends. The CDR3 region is CASSLVVQVSSYNEQFF. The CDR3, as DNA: TGTGCCAGCAGCTTAGTGGTCCAGGTATCCTCCTACAATGAGCAGTTCTTC.

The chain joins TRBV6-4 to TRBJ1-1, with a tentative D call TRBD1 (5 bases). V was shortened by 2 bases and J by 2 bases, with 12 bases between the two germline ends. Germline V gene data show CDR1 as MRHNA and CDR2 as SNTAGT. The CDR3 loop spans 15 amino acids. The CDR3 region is CASSDENRPNTEAFF. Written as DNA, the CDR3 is TGTGCCAGCAGTGACGAAAACAGGCCAAACACTGAAGCTTTCTTT.

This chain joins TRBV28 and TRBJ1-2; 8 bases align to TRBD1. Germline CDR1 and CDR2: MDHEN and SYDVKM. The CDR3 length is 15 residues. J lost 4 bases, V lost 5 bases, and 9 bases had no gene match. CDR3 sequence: CASSLGGQGGYGYTF. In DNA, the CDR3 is TGTGCCAGCAGTCTCGGCGGACAGGGCGGCTATGGCTACACCTTC.

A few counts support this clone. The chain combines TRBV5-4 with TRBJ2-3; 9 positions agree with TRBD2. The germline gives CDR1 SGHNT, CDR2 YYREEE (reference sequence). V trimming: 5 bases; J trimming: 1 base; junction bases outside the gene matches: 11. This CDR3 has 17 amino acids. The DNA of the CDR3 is TGTGCCAGCAGGATAAATAGCGGGAGTCTGGGCACAGATACGCAGTATTTT. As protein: CASRINSGSLGTDTQYF.

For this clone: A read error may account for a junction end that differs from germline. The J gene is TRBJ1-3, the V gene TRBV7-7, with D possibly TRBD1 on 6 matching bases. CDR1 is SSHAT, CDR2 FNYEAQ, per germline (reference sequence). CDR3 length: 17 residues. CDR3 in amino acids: CASSLGGAASSGNTIYF. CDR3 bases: TGTGCTAGCAGCCTCGGGGGGGCGGCCAGCTCTGGAAACACCATATATTTT. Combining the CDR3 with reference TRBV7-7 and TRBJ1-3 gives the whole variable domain GAGVSQSPRYKVTKRGQDVTLRCDPISSHATLYWYQQALGQGPEFLTYFNYEAQPDKSGLPSDRFSAERPEGSISTLTIQRTEQRDSAMYRCASSLGGAASSGNTIYFGEGSWLTVV.

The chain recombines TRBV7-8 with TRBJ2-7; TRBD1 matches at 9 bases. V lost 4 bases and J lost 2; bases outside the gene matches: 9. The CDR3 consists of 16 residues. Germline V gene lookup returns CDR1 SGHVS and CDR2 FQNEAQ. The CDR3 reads CASSSNRDRVTYEQYF. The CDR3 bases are TGTGCCAGCAGCTCAAACCGGGACAGGGTTACCTACGAGCAGTACTTC.

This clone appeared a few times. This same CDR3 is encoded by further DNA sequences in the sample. The CDR3 DNA is TGTGCCAGCAGTCCCCGGACTAGCGGGGACTACAATGAGCAGTTCTTC. Its protein product is CASSPRTSGDYNEQFF. The chain carries TRBV27 and TRBJ2-1, with 12 bases fitting TRBD2. The CDR3 loop spans 16 amino acids. Germline V lookup: CDR1 MNHEY, CDR2 SMNVEV (reference sequence). V shed 5 bases and J 3 bases; nucleotides not matched to a gene: 5.

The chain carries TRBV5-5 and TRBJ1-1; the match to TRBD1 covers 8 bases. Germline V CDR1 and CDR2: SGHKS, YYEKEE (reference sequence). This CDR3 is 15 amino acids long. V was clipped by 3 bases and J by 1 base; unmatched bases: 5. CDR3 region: CASSSGTGKNTEAFF. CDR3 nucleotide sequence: TGTGCCAGCAGCTCCGGGACAGGCAAGAACACTGAAGCTTTCTTT.

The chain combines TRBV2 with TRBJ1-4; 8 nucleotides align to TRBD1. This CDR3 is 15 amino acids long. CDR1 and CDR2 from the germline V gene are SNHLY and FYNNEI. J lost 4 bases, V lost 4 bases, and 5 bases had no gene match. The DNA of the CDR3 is TGTGCCAGCAGTGCAAGGACAGGGATTAATGAAAAACTGTTTTTT. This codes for CASSARTGINEKLFF.

The CDR3 sequence: CASSLGGANEQFF. DNA of the CDR3: TGTGCCAGCAGCTTGGGCGGGGCCAATGAGCAGTTCTTC. The chain combines TRBV5-4 with TRBJ2-1, with a tentative D call TRBD2 (6 bases). Between the trimmed V and J ends, which lost 0 bases and 6 bases, there was a span of 7 bases. The CDR3 is made up of 13 amino acids. The germline CDR1 and CDR2 sequences are SGHNT and YYREEE (reference sequence). The whole variable domain, filled in from reference TRBV5-4 and TRBJ2-1, reads ETGVTQSPTHLIKTRGQQVTLRCSSQSGHNTVSWYQQALGQGPQFIFQYYREEENGRGNFPPRFSGLQFPNYSSELNVNALELDDSALYLCASSLGGANEQFFGPGTRLTVL.

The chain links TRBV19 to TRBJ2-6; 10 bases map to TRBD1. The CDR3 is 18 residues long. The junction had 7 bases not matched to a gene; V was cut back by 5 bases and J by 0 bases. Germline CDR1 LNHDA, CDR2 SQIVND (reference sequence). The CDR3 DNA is TGTGCCAGTAGTCGATGGACAGGGGGGAACTCTGGGGCCAACGTCCTGACTTTC. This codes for CASSRWTGGNSGANVLTF.

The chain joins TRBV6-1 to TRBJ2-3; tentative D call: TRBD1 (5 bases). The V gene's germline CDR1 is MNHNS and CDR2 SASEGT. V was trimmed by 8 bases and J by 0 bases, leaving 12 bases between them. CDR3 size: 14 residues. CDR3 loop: CASSRVASTDTQYF. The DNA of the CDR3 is TGTGCCAGCTCCAGGGTTGCTAGCACAGATACGCAGTATTTT.